This T cell receptor (beta chain) is drawn from a study of T cell repertoires in cytomegalovirus infection (dated by TCRdb to about 2019). General notes on the study: The HLA type of each donor mattered for the analysis, because public TCR beta signatures pointed to carriage of CMV infection along with the matching HLA type.

Notes on this clonotype: What antigen it recognizes has not been identified. No qualities accompany the bases; no much larger clone lies one base away.

According to the germline V gene, CDR1 reads MGHRA and CDR2 reads YSYEKL. V lost 2 bases and J lost 2 bases, and the count of bases not matched to a germline gene is 7. There are 16 amino acids in the CDR3, from cysteine to phenylalanine inclusive. The read is trimmed to its CDR3 DNA, 48 bases read in frame from base 1. On the study overall, not on this receptor specifically: The ex vivo response was dominated by HLA-C-restricted CMV-specific TCR beta clonotypes, which also provided the single most frequent clonotype in two of eight donors. In both this cohort and an independent approximately 350-donor cohort, the cumulative frequency of public TCR beta family members distinguished carriers of CMV infection plus the relevant HLA type.

This sample was sequenced with an Illumina HiSeq 1500. TCRdb reprocessed the public reads (quality trimming at Q25 with fastp, clone calling with MiXCR) and kept in-frame beta chains. Rows merge per CDR3 protein into single entries with the most common DNA and genes. The sample yields fewer than 550,000 distinct CDR3 sequences; about a quarter were counted once. Over 10% of the sample belongs to the ten largest clones. The sequence was obtained from a human donor in good health (CMV status not recorded). Some clones in this sample may be carry-over from other donors' samples. The rearrangement combines TRBV4-1 with TRBJ1-2, and TRBD1 aligns with 8 junction nucleotides. Sequencing input: PBMCs. The CDR3 region: CASSQSGQGWNYGYTF. The DNA sequence is as follows: TGCGCCAGCAGCCAATCTGGACAGGGTTGGAACTATGGCTACACCTTC.